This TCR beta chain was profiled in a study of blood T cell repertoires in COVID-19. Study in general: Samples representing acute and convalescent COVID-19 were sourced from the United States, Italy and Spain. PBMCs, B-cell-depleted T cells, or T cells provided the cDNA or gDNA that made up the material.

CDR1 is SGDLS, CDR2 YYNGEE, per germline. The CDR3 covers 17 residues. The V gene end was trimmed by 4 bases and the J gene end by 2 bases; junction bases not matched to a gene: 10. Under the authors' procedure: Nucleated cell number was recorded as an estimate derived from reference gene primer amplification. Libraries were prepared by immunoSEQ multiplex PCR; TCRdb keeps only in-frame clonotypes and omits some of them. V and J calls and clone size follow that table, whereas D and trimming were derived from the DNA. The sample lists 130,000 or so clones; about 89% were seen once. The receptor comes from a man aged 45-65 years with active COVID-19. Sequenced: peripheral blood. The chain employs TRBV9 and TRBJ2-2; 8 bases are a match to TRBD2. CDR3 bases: TGTGCCAGCAGCTCCGGGACGGGGGGGCCCAACACCGGGGAGCTGTTTTTT. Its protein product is CASSSGTGGPNTGELFF.